The 8 T cell receptor beta chains given below trace back to one sample, sequenced in a study of radiotherapy plus CTLA-4 blockade in lung cancer. Method: immunoSEQ multiplex PCR; TCRdb's copy keeps in-frame clones and lacks some. The table lists tens of thousands of clones, roughly four fifths of them singletons. Sequencing was performed on peripheral blood, taken from a patient treated with radiotherapy plus ipilimumab. These TCRs come from a human donor with non-small cell lung cancer whose response to radiotherapy plus ipilimumab could not be evaluated.

This clone was counted between two and nine times. The chain couples TRBV5-4 to TRBJ2-7; D may be TRBD2 (7 bases). The V end was cut by 4 bases, the J end by 4 bases, with 15 bases between. Germline-derived CDR1 and CDR2 are SGHNT and YYREEE (reference sequence). The CDR3 covers 14 residues. The CDR3 nucleotides are TGTGCCAGCAGCCCGGGGGCTAGCGGTTACGAGCAGTACTTC. It yields the protein CASSPGASGYEQYF.

The V call is TRBV19, the J call TRBJ1-5, with D unclear. The CDR3 contains 13 residues. Trimming took 5 bases from V and 4 from J, leaving 9 bases between them. The germline V gene encodes CDR1 LNHDA and CDR2 SQIVND (reference sequence). The CDR3 loop is CASSLRENQPQHF. The CDR3, as DNA: TGTGCCAGTAGTCTGCGGGAAAATCAGCCCCAGCATTTT.

This clone was counted only a few times. The chain combines TRBV5-3 with TRBJ2-3, with 8 bases fitting TRBD1. TRBV5-3 is filed as an ORF, its function uncertain. This CDR3 spans 14 amino acids. With 4 bases clipped from V and 5 bases from J, the junction kept 6 bases outside the gene matches. The DNA for the CDR3 is TGTGCCAGAAGCACGGACAGGGCCAAAGATACGCAGTATTTT. It specifies CARSTDRAKDTQYF.

The chain links TRBV7-9 to TRBJ1-2; D not resolved. Trimming pared 5 bases from V and 0 bases from J, leaving 13 bases between. Germline V gene sequence: CDR1 SEHNR, CDR2 FQNEAQ (reference sequence). This CDR3 comprises 15 residues. This chain's CDR3 is CASSPHSDPNYGYTF. Written as DNA, the CDR3 is TGTGCCAGCAGCCCCCACAGTGACCCTAACTATGGCTACACCTTC.

V gene TRBV5-1 combines with J gene TRBJ2-3; TRBD1 is a possible D gene (5 bases). V was clipped by 0 bases and J by 3 bases, with 20 bases between them. Germline V gives CDR1 SGHRS, CDR2 YFSETQ. The CDR3 has 18 amino acids. CDR3 coding DNA: TGCGCCAGCAGCTTGGCGGCGATTATGGGGCTTACGACAGATACGCAGTATTTT. Amino acid sequence: CASSLAAIMGLTTDTQYF. The whole variable domain, remainder taken from reference TRBV5-1 and TRBJ2-3, is KAGVTQTPRYLIKTRGQQVTLSCSPISGHRSVSWYQQTPGQGLQFLFEYFSETQRNKGNFPGRFSGRQFSNSRSEMNVSTLELGDSALYLCASSLAAIMGLTTDTQYFGPGTRLTVL.

The CDR3 reads CASSVPGTGANVLTF. In DNA form, the CDR3 reads TGTGCCAGCAGCGTACCAGGGACTGGGGCCAACGTCCTGACTTTC. V and J are TRBV9 and TRBJ2-6, with TRBD1 as a possible D gene (5 bases). Trimming left V 1 base short and J 2 bases short, with 7 bases between. Germline CDR1 and CDR2: SGDLS and YYNGEE. This CDR3 has 15 amino acids.

The count of this clone is one. The CDR3 region is CASSPTSGVKETQYF. In nucleotides, the CDR3 is TGTGCCAGCAGCCCTACTAGCGGGGTAAAAGAGACCCAGTACTTC. The gene calls are TRBV7-8 and TRBJ2-5, with 10 bases lining up with TRBD2. The CDR3 is 15 amino acids. With 5 bases clipped from V and 3 bases from J, the junction kept 6 bases outside the gene matches. CDR1 and CDR2 (germline): SGHVS, FQNEAQ.

This sequence joins TRBV28 and TRBJ1-4, with 7 bases aligning to TRBD1. With 8 bases clipped from V and 3 bases from J, the junction kept 9 bases outside the gene matches. This CDR3 is 15 amino acids long. Germline V gene data show CDR1 as MDHEN and CDR2 as SYDVKM. CDR3 nucleotide sequence: TGTGCCAGCCACCGCCGGGACAGCCCTAATGAAAAACTGTTTTTT. This codes for CASHRRDSPNEKLFF.